This TCR beta chain emerged from a study of shared clonotypes between healthy human individuals. Study information: The cohort comprised a couple of women and a few men. Their ages spanned 18 to 49 years. Study-level results: About 5% was the fraction of naive CD4 clonotypes found shared across several donors. Among the subsets, naive ones generally showed larger estimated richness than memory ones.

This CDR3 has 16 amino acids. Trimming at V came to 1 base and at J to 4 bases, leaving 8 bases not matched to a gene. Germline V gene sequence: CDR1 SGHTA, CDR2 FQGNSA. Under the authors' procedure: As immunoSEQ supplied junction-only sequences (without quality scores), filtering differed. Profiling relied on immunoSEQ multiplex PCR, and the TCRdb table lists in-frame clones only, not all of them. V and J calls and clone size are given by that table; D and trimming were obtained from the DNA. The data show about 2.3 million clones, around 92% seen once. On this clone itself: Antigen: not known.

Sequenced sample: naive CD4+ T cells from PBMCs. Subset given: CD45RA+ positively selected. The TCR sequence derives from a man younger than 35 in good health. Some clones in this sample may be carry-over from other donors' samples. The chain employs TRBV7-2 and TRBJ2-3; TRBD2 matches at 7 bases. The DNA of the CDR3 is TGTGCCAGCAGCTTAGGGGGCGGGAGAACGGCAGATACGCAGTATTTT. It specifies CASSLGGGRTADTQYF.